The subject of this entry is one T cell receptor beta chain. Other nucleotide sequences in the sample specify the same CDR3. The data originate from a study of blood T cell repertoires in COVID-19. Self-reported history from a screening survey and questionnaire set each donor's cohort. Trimming removed 6 bases at V and 4 bases at J, with 4 bases between. The CDR3 is 11 amino acids. Germline-derived CDR1 and CDR2 are MDHEN and SYDVKM. The method was immunoSEQ multiplex PCR; TCRdb's version includes in-frame clones alone and lacks a portion of them. The sample contains 200,000 to 250,000 clones, around 90% of which appear only once.

This TCR was sampled from a woman in her forties or fifties with acute COVID-19. The chain has TRBV28 and TRBJ1-5; D remains ambiguous. Sequencing used PBMCs or T cells enriched from blood (not recorded which). The CDR3 sequence: CASSQNQPQHF. The DNA of the CDR3 is TGTGCCAGCAGCCAAAATCAGCCCCAGCATTTT.